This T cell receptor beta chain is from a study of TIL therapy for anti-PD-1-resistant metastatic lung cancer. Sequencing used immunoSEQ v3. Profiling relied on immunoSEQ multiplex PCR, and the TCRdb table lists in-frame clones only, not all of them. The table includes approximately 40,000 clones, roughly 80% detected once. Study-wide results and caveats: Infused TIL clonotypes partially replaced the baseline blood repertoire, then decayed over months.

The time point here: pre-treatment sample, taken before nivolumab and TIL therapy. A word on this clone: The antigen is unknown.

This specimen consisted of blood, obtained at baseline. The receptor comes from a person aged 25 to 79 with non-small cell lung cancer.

The CDR3 protein is CASTNDGSGNGEQFF. The CDR3 DNA sequence: TGCGCCAGCACAAATGACGGTTCGGGGAACGGGGAGCAGTTCTTC. The chain uses TRBV4-1 and TRBJ2-1, with D possibly being TRBD2 (5 bases). The germline V gene has CDR1 MGHRA and CDR2 YSYEKL. V gave up 7 bases and J gave up 10 bases, with 23 bases separating them. The length of the CDR3 is 15 residues.